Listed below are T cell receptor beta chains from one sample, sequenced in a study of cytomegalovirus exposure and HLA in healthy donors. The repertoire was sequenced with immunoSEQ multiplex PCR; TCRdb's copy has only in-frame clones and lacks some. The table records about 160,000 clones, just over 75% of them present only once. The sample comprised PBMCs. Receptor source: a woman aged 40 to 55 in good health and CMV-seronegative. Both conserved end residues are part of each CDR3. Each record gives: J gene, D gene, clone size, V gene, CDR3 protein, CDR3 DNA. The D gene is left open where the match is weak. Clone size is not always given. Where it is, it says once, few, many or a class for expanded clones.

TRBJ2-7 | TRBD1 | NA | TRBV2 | CASGVGTGVTYEQYF | TGTGCCAGCGGTGTGGGGACAGGGGTTACCTACGAGCAGTACTTC
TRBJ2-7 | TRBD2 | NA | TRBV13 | CASVLAAYEQYF | TGTGCCAGCGTCCTAGCGGCATACGAGCAGTACTTC
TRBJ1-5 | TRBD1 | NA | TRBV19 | CASSSGTGSRTQPQHF | TGTGCCAGTAGCTCCGGGACAGGTTCCCGGACTCAGCCCCAGCATTTT
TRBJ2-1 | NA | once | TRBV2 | CASIGRESSYNEQFF | TGTGCCAGCATAGGACGGGAAAGCTCCTACAATGAGCAGTTCTTC
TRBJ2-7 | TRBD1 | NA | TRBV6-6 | CASSQGQGYEQYF | TGTGCCAGCAGCCAGGGACAGGGCTACGAGCAGTACTTC
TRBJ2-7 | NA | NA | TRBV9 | CASSLDLSWTVSYEQYF | TGTGCCAGCAGCCTGGACCTATCATGGACAGTCAGTTACGAGCAGTACTTC
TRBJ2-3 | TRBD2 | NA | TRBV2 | CASGEGGPISDTQYF | TGTGCCAGCGGGGAGGGAGGGCCGATTTCAGATACGCAGTATTTT
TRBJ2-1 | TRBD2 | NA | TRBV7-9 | CASSLRETSGSGNEQFF | TGTGCCAGCAGCTTGCGTGAGACTAGCGGGTCTGGCAATGAGCAGTTCTTC
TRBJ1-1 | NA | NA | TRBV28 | CASSPPGRFSEAFF | TGTGCCAGCAGCCCCCCGGGGAGATTTAGTGAAGCTTTCTTT
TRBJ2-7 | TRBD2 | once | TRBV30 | CAWTSGSSPYEQYF | TGTGCCTGGACTAGCGGGAGTTCCCCCTACGAGCAGTACTTC
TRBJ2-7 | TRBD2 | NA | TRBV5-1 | CASSRAGAYEQYF | TGCGCCAGCAGTCGGGCGGGGGCCTACGAGCAGTACTTC
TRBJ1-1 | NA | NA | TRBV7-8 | CASSLARGDTEAFF | TGTGCCAGCAGCTTAGCCAGGGGTGACACTGAAGCTTTCTTT
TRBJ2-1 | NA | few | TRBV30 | CAWNQGYEQFF | TGTGCCTGGAATCAGGGGTATGAGCAGTTCTTC
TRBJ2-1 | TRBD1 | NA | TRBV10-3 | CAISDPDRGLDNEQFF | TGTGCCATCAGTGACCCGGACAGGGGGCTGGACAATGAGCAGTTCTTC
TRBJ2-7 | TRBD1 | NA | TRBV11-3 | CASSATTGGAYEQYF | TGTGCCAGCAGCGCCACTACAGGGGGCGCTTACGAGCAGTACTTC
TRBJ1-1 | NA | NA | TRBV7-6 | CASSLTGAEAFF | TGTGCCAGCAGCCTAACAGGCGCTGAAGCTTTCTTT
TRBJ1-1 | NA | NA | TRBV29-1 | CSAEQGYTEAFF | TGCAGCGCTGAACAGGGATACACTGAAGCTTTCTTT
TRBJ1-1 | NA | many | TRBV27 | CASSKQGWGNTEAFF | TGTGCCAGCAGTAAACAGGGTTGGGGGAACACTGAAGCTTTCTTT
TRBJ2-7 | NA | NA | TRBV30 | CAWSVGRRGYEQYF | TGTGCCTGGAGTGTCGGTCGTCGAGGTTACGAGCAGTACTTC
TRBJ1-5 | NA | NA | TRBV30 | CAWSREDRQPQHF | TGTGCCTGGAGTCGAGAGGATCGCCAGCCCCAGCATTTT
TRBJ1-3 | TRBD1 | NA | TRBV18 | CASSPLGTGSFSGNTIYF | TGTGCCAGCTCACCTCTCGGGACAGGGTCTTTCTCTGGAAACACCATATATTTT
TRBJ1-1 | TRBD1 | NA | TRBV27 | CASSHRGGEAFF | TGTGCCAGCAGCCACAGGGGGGGTGAAGCTTTCTTT
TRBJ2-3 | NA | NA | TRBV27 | CASSLARRGLGADTQYF | TGTGCCAGCAGTTTGGCAAGGAGAGGCCTAGGGGCAGATACGCAGTATTTT
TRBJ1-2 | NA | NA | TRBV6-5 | CASSPPGGHGYTF | TGTGCCAGCAGCCCCCCGGGGGGACATGGCTACACCTTC
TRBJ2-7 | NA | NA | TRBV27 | CASSPSRGPYEQYF | TGTGCCAGCAGCCCAAGTAGAGGTCCCTACGAGCAGTACTTC
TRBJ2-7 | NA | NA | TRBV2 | CASSEPGAGAYEQYF | TGTGCCAGCAGTGAACCTGGCGCCGGAGCCTACGAGCAGTACTTC
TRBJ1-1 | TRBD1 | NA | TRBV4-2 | CASSQEGTGVTEAFF | TGTGCCAGCAGCCAAGAGGGAACAGGGGTGACTGAAGCTTTCTTT
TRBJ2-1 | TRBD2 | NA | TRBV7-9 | CASSLGASGSNEQFF | TGTGCCAGCAGCTTAGGGGCTAGCGGGAGCAATGAGCAGTTCTTC
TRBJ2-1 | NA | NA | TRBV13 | CASSQFSGKVYNEQFF | TGTGCCAGCAGCCAGTTTTCCGGGAAGGTTTACAATGAGCAGTTCTTC
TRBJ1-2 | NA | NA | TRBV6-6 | CASSSLEGGYGYTF | TGTGCCAGCAGTTCCCTCGAAGGGGGCTATGGCTACACCTTC